This TCR beta chain was recovered during a study of memory CD4+ T cells and cytomegalovirus serostatus (dated by TCRdb to between 2018 and 2020). Background for the entire study: The cohort included approximately 35 healthy adults from Belgium, of whom 9 were CMV seropositive and approximately 24 were CMV seronegative. To replicate a published TCR-based CMV serostatus classifier, the study sequenced CD4+ memory TCRbeta repertoires from a Belgian cohort whose cytomegalovirus serostatus was known. Here is what the overall study found, with its caveats: On the Belgian cohort, the classifier built on the original framework reached a median bootstrapped AUC of roughly 0.94, with a 95% CI of 0.76-1.00. Only CD4+CD45RO+ memory cells were sequenced, in contrast to the original study, in which naive and memory CD4+ and CD8+ populations were covered. The results were interpreted as suggesting that the CMV-associated TCR signature is largely present in the CD4+ memory repertoire. Of 164 previously reported CMV-associated TCRbeta sequences, approximately 70 appeared in the CD4+ memory repertoires, each in one to five individuals. For predicting CMV serostatus, the median bootstrapped AUC was roughly 0.95 using the original framework and over 0.9 using a US-trained random forest.

In the case of this clone: Its antigen is currently not known. Qualities for individual bases were not recorded, and no much larger clone is one base off.

Inclusive of the bounding cysteine and phenylalanine, the CDR3 is 12 residues long. Only the CDR3 DNA is retained, 36 bases long and in frame from the first base. CDR1 is given as SNHLY and CDR2 as FYNNEI, both from the germline V gene. Trimming at the junction amounts to 5 bases on V and 4 bases on J, and the germline ends lie 9 bases apart. Genomic DNA was extracted from sorted cells with the Quick-DNA Microprep Kit. Amplification of TCRbeta DNA was done with the immunoSEQ hsTCRbeta kit, following the protocol from the manufacturer. An Illumina MiSeq instrument was used to sequence the TCRbeta libraries. The source study handled its data this way. Following removal of out-of-frame sequences, 2,204,828 distinct TCRbeta sequences were retained, with an average of around 67,000 per individual. Each individual was scored using the number of some 150 previously reported CMV-associated TCRbeta sequences that the individual carried and the total number of productive distinct TCRbeta sequences. A beta-binomial model was reimplemented in Python, and scikit-learn random forests with default parameters were trained on US cohort data. On the Belgian cohort, classifier performance was reported as the median AUC, along with percentile confidence intervals, across 10,000 bootstrap iterations. Drawn from immuneACCESS, this table holds only the in-frame rearrangements with V and J called that TCRdb kept. Clones are partly lost; checked studies trace under half to an unresolved V gene and leave the rest unexplained. V and J calls and clone size are as listed in that table; D and trimming were resolved from the DNA. The sample table shows around 53,000 clones, and approximately 80% are seen once. The ten largest clones capture about 1.4% of the sample.

A FACSAria II was used to sort memory CD4+ T cells, defined as single viable CD3+CD4+CD8-CD45RO+ cells. CMV serostatus was assessed using a Roche Elecsys assay, by which serum IgG against CMV pp150, pp28, p38 and p52 was detected. After thawing, total CD4+ T cells were enriched by positive selection with CD4 magnetic microbeads. The samples came from a separate study whose specific focus was interrogating the CD4+ T cell memory repertoire. Peripheral blood mononuclear cells were isolated and cryopreserved according to standard operating procedures, and serum was kept at -80 degrees C. The staining used CD3-PerCP (BW264/56), CD4-APC (RPA-T4), CD45RO-PE (UCHT1) and CD8-Pacific Orange (3B5) antibodies, and Sytox blue was used to exclude non-viable cells.

The specimen sequenced was memory CD4+ T cells from blood. Recombination joined TRBV2 with TRBJ2-7; the D gene is perhaps TRBD1 or TRBD2, each of them matching over 5 bases. This clonotype was obtained from an adult in good health and CMV-seropositive. The CDR3 is CASSRGEYEQYF. At the DNA level, the sequence is TGTGCCAGCAGTCGGGGCGAATACGAGCAGTACTTC.